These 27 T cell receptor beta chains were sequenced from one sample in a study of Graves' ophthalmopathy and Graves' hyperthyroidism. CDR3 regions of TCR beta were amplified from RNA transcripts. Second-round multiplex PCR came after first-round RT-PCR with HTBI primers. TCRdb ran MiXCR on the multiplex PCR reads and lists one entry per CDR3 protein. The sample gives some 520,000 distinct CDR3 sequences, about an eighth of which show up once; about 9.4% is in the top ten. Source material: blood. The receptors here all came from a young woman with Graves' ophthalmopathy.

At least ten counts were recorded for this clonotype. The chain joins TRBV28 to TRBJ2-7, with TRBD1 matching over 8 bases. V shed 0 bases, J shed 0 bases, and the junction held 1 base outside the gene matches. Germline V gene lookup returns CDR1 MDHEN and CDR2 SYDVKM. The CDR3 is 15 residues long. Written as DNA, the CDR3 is TGTGCCAGCAGTTTATGGGACAGGGACTCCTACGAGCAGTACTTC. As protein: CASSLWDRDSYEQYF. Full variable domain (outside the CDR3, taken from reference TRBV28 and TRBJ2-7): DVKVTQSSRYLVKRTGEKVFLECVQDMDHENMFWYRQDPGLGLRLIYFSYDVKMKEKGDIPEGYSVSREKKERFSLILESASTNQTSMYLCASSLWDRDSYEQYFGPGTRLTVT.

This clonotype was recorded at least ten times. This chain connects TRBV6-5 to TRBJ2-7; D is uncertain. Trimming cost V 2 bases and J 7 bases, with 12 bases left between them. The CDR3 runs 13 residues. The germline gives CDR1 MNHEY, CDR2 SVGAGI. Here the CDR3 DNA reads TGTGCCAGCAGTTACCGGGTGGGCGGTGAGCAGTACTTC. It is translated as CASSYRVGGEQYF.

Here the CDR3 DNA reads TGTGCCAGCTCACCCCGGGACAGGGTGACGACTGAAGCTTTCTTT. It codes for CASSPRDRVTTEAFF. The V and J genes are TRBV18 and TRBJ1-1, with 9 nucleotides matching TRBD1. This CDR3 has 15 residues. The V gene end was trimmed by 3 bases and the J gene end by 5 bases; junction bases not matched to a gene: 7. Germline V gives CDR1 KGHSH, CDR2 LQKENI.

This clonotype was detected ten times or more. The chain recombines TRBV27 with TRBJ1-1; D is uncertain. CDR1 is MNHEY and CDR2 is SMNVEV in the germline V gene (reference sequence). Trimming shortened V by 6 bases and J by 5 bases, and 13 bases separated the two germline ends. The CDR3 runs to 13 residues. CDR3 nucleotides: TGTGCCAGCAGATGGAGGAGTGGTACTGAAGCTTTCTTT. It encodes CASRWRSGTEAFF.

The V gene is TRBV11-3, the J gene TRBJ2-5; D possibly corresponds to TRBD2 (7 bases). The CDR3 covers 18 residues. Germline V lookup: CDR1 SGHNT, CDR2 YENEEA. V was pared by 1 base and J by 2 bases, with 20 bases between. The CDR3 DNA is TGTGCCAGCAGCTTAGGAGTATTCGCGGGGGCCGAACAAGAGACCCAGTACTTC. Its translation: CASSLGVFAGAEQETQYF.

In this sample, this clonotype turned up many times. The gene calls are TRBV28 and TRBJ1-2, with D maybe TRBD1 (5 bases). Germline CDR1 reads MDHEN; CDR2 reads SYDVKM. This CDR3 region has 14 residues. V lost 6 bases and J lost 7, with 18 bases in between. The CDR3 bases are TGTGCCAGCAGATCCACGACAGCCCTCTCTGGCTACACCTTC. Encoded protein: CASRSTTALSGYTF.

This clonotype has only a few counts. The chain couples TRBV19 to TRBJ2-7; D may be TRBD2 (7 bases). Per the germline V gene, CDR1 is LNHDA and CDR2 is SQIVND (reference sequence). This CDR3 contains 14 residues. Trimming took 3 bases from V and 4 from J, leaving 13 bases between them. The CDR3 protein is CASSISGGRYEQYF. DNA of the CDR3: TGTGCCAGTAGTATTTCCGGGGGGCGTTACGAGCAGTACTTC.

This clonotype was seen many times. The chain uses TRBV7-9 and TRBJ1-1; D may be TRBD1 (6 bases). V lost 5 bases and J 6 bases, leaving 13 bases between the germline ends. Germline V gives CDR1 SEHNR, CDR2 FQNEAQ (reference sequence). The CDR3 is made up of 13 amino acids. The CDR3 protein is CASSKMGAAEAFF. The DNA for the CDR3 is TGTGCCAGCAGCAAAATGGGGGCGGCTGAAGCTTTCTTT.

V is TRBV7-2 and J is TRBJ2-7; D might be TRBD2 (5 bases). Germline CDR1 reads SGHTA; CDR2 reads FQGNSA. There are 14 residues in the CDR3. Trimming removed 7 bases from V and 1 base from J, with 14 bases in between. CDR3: CASTHNRGSYEQYF. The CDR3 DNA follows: TGTGCCAGCACCCATAACCGGGGATCCTACGAGCAGTACTTC.

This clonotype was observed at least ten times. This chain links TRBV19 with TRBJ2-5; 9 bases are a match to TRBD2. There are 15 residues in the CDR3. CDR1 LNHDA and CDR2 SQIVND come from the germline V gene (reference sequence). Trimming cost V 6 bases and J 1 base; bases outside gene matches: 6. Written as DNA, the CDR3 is TGTGCCAGTAGCGGAGCGACTAGCGGCCAAGAGACCCAGTACTTC. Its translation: CASSGATSGQETQYF. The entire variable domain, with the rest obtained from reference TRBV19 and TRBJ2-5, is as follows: DGGITQSPKYLFRKEGQNVTLSCEQNLNHDAMYWYRQDPGQGLRLIYYSQIVNDFQKGDIAEGYSVSREKKESFPLTVTSAQKNPTAFYLCASSGATSGQETQYFGPGTRLLVL.

In DNA form, the CDR3 reads TGCGCCAGCAGCCCTACCGGACAGGGCGGTGGTCAGCCCCAGCATTTT. Translated, it gives CASSPTGQGGGQPQHF. This chain joins TRBV5-1 and TRBJ1-5, with TRBD1 matching 8 bases. Germline V gives CDR1 SGHRS, CDR2 YFSETQ. J was trimmed by 6 bases and V by 4 bases; bases with no gene match: 12. This CDR3 region has 16 residues. Full variable domain (remainder filled in from reference TRBV5-1 and TRBJ1-5): KAGVTQTPRYLIKTRGQQVTLSCSPISGHRSVSWYQQTPGQGLQFLFEYFSETQRNKGNFPGRFSGRQFSNSRSEMNVSTLELGDSALYLCASSPTGQGGGQPQHFGDGTRLSIL.

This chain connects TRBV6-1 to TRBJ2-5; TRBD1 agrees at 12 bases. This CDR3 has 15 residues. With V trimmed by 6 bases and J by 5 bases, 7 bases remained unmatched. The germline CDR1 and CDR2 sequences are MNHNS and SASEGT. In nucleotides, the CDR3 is TGTGCCAGCAGCAAGGGACAGGGGGCATGGGAGACCCAGTACTTC. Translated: CASSKGQGAWETQYF.

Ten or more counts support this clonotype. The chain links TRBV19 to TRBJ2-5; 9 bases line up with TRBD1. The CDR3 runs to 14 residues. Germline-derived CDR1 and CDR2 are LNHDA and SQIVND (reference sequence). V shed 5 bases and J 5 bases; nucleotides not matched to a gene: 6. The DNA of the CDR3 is TGTGCCAGTAGTGGGACAGGGACGTTGGAGACCCAGTACTTC. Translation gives CASSGTGTLETQYF.

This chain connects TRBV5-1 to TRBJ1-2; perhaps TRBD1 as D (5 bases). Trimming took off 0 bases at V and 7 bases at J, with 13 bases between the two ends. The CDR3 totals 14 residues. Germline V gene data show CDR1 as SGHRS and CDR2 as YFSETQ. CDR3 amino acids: CASSLVGAISGYTF. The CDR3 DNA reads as TGCGCCAGCAGCTTGGTAGGGGCGATTTCTGGCTACACCTTC.

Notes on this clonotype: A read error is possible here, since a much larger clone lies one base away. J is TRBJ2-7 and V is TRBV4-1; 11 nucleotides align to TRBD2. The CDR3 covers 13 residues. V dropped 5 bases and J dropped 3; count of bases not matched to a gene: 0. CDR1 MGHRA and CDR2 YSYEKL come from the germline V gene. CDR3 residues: CASSTSGSYEQYF. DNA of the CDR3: TGCGCCAGCAGCACTAGCGGGAGCTACGAGCAGTACTTC.

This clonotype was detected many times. In DNA form, the CDR3 reads TGTGCCAGCAGTTTCTCGGTCACTGAAGCTTTCTTT. Translated: CASSFSVTEAFF. The gene calls are TRBV6-5 and TRBJ1-1; no reliable D call. V was shortened by 4 bases and J by 4 bases, with 7 bases between the two germline ends. The CDR3 extends over 12 amino acids. Germline assignment: CDR1 MNHEY and CDR2 SVGAGI.

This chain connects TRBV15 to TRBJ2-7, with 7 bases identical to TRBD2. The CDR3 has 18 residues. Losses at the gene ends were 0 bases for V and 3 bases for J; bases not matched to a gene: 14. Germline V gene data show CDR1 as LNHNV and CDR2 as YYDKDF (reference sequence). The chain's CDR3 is CATSRDTRTSGAFYEQYF. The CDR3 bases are TGTGCCACCAGCAGAGATACCCGCACCAGCGGGGCGTTCTACGAGCAGTACTTC. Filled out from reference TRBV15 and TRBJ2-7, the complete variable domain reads DAMVIQNPRYQVTQFGKPVTLSCSQTLNHNVMYWYQQKSSQAPKLLFHYYDKDFNNEADTPDNFQSRRPNTSFCFLDIRSPGLGDTAMYLCATSRDTRTSGAFYEQYFGPGTRLTVT.

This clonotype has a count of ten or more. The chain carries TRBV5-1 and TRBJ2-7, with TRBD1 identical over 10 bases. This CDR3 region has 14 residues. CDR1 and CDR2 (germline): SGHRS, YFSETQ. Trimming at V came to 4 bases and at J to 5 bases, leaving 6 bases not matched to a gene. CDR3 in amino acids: CASSVGQGPNEQYF. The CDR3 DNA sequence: TGCGCCAGCAGCGTGGGACAGGGGCCTAACGAGCAGTACTTC.

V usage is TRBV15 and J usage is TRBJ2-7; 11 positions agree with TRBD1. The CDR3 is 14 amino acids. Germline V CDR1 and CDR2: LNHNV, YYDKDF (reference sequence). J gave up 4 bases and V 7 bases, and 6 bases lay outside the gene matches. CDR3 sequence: CATTPDRGLYEQYF. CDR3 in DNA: TGTGCCACCACCCCGGACAGGGGGCTGTACGAGCAGTACTTC. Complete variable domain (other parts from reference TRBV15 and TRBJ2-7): DAMVIQNPRYQVTQFGKPVTLSCSQTLNHNVMYWYQQKSSQAPKLLFHYYDKDFNNEADTPDNFQSRRPNTSFCFLDIRSPGLGDTAMYLCATTPDRGLYEQYFGPGTRLTVT.

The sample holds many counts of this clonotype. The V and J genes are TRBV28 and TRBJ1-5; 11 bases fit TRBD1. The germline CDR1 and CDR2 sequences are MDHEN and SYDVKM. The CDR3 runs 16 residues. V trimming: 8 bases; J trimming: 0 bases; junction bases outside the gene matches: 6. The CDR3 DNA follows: TGTGCCAGCGAGGGGACAGGGGGATTTAGCAATCAGCCCCAGCATTTT. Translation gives CASEGTGGFSNQPQHF. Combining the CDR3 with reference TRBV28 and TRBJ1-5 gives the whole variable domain DVKVTQSSRYLVKRTGEKVFLECVQDMDHENMFWYRQDPGLGLRLIYFSYDVKMKEKGDIPEGYSVSREKKERFSLILESASTNQTSMYLCASEGTGGFSNQPQHFGDGTRLSIL.

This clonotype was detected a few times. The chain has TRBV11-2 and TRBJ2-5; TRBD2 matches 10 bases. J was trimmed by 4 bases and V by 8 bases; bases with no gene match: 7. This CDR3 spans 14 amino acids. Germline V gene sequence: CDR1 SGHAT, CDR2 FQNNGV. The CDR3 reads CASGAGGLGETQYF. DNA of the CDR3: TGTGCCAGCGGAGCGGGGGGGCTTGGAGAGACCCAGTACTTC.

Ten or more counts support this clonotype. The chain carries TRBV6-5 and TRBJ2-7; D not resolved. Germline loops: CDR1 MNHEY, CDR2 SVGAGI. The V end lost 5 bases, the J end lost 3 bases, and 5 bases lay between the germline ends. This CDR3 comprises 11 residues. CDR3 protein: CASSMGYEQYF. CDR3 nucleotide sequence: TGTGCCAGCAGTATGGGCTACGAGCAGTACTTC.

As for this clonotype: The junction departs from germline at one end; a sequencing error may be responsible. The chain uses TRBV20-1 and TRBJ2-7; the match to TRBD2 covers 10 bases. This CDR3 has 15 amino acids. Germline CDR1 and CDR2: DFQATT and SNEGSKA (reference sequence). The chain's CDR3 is CSASPGLADGYEQCF. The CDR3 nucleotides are TGCAGTGCCAGCCCCGGACTAGCGGACGGTTACGAGCAGTGCTTC.

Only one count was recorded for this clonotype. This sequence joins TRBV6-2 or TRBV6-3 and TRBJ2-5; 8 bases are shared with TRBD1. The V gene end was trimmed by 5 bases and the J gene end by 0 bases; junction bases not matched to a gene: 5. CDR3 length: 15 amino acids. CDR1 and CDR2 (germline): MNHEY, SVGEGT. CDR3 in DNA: TGTGCCAGCAGTCGGATGGACAGGGACCAAGAGACCCAGTACTTC. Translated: CASSRMDRDQETQYF.

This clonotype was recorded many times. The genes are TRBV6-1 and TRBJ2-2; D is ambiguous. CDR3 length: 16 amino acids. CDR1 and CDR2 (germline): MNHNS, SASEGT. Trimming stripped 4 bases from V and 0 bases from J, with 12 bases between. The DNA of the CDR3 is TGTGCCAGCAGTGCTGTAGGGTTCGCGAACACCGGGGAGCTGTTTTTT. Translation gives CASSAVGFANTGELFF.

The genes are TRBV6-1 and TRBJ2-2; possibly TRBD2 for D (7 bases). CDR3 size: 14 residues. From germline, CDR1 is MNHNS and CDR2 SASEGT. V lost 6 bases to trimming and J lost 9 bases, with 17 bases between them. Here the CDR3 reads CASRRGGLYRELFF. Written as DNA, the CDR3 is TGTGCCAGCAGGAGGGGGGGGCTTTACCGGGAGCTGTTTTTT.

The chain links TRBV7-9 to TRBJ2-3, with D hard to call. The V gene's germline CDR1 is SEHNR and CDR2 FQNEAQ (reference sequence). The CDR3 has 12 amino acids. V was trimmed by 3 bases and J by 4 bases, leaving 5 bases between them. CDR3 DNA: TGTGCCAGCAGCTTTGGTCCAGATACGCAGTATTTT. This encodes CASSFGPDTQYF.